Sequencing of this T cell receptor (beta chain) was carried out in a study of PD-1 blockade in mismatch repair-deficient tumors (dated by TCRdb to the late 2010s). Context from the whole study: The trial enrolled under 90 consecutive patients with approximately eleven mismatch repair-deficient cancer types between 2013 and 2016, all previously treated and progressing. Tumor-associated T cell clones in the peripheral blood of patients responding to PD-1 blockade were tracked using deep sequencing of TCR CDR3 regions.

This clone was found once. The antigen it binds to is not known. Qualities for individual bases were not recorded, and no much larger clone is one base off. Study-wide conclusions, independent of this receptor: Tumor-resident clones, often undetectable in blood before treatment, expanded rapidly after pembrolizumab and then contracted, generally before radiologic responses.

The library was prepared using the immunoSEQ multiplex PCR assay. TCRdb limited this immuneACCESS table to in-frame rearrangements with V and J called. A share of clones is missing; checked studies link under half to unresolved V genes, and the rest is unexplained. The sample table holds roughly 38,000 clones, of which roughly 88% were seen once. The ten most abundant clones make up 1% to 1.4% of the sample. Mismatch repair deficiency in every enrolled patient was established by polymerase chain reaction or immunohistochemistry. A few patients who responded to pembrolizumab therapy underwent TCR sequencing. In the phase II trial, pembrolizumab PD-1 blockade was tested prospectively in advanced mismatch repair-deficient cancers, no matter which tissue of origin the cancers came from. Peripheral blood T cell samples were gathered serially, both before PD-1 blockade started and at multiple time points afterward. Blood sampling time points were reported as weeks after the first dose of pembrolizumab.

The trim is 7 bases for V and 3 bases for J, with a gap of 9 bases between the germline ends. The germline V gene gives CDR1 as SQVTM and CDR2 as ANQGSEA. The CDR3 spans 11 residues, from the cysteine through the phenylalanine. The CDR3 DNA has 33 bases and is translated from base 1. The sequence derives from an adult with mismatch repair-deficient cancer. The specimen was PBMCs, collected about 40 weeks after starting pembrolizumab. The chain joins TRBV29-1 to TRBJ1-2; the D region possibly corresponds to TRBD1 (6 bases align). The CDR3 amino acid sequence is: CSGEGDYGYTF. In nucleotides, the sequence is TGCAGCGGAGAGGGGGACTATGGCTACACCTTC.